The rows below give T cell receptor beta chains drawn from one sample of a study of vaccination and CD4 T cells after COVID-19. Their target antigens are unknown. One entry per CDR3 protein, called by TCRdb with MiXCR from the PCR reads. The table lists over a thousand distinct CDR3 sequences, just under 50% of them singletons. The sample taken for sequencing was CD4+ T cells from blood, cultured in vitro. The receptors stem from a human donor in good health. Both conserved end residues are part of each CDR3. A D gene is named only where the DNA matches it firmly. A clone size is listed for some rows: how often the clone was seen (once, few, many), or a class if it is expanded.

>.|.|TRBJ1-2|TRBV28
TGTGCCAGCACACGAGAGGCTAACTATGGCTACACCTTC
CASTREANYGYTF
>TRBD2|.|TRBJ2-3|TRBV20-1
TGCAGTGCTAGGACTAGCGGGCCCACTCTGTATTTT
CSARTSGPTLYF
>TRBD1|.|TRBJ2-7|TRBV7-2
TGTGCCAGCAGCTTAGTCGGGACAGGGGCCTCCTACGAGCAGTACTTC
CASSLVGTGASYEQYF
>TRBD1|.|TRBJ1-1|TRBV5-8
TGTGCCAGCAGTTATCCGGGACAGATGAACACTGAAGCTTTCTTT
CASSYPGQMNTEAFF
>.|.|TRBJ1-1|TRBV2
TGTGCCAGCACCCCATGGGGAAACACTGAAGCTTTCTTT
CASTPWGNTEAFF
>TRBD1|.|TRBJ2-1|TRBV7-6
TGTGCCAGCAGCCCTACAGACCACAGGGGGAGGTCCTACAATGAGCAGTTCTTC
CASSPTDHRGRSYNEQFF
>.|few|TRBJ2-7|TRBV27
TGTGCCAGCAGTTTATACGGCGGCTACGAGCAGTACTTC
CASSLYGGYEQYF
>.|few|TRBJ1-3|TRBV20-1
TGCAGTGCTAGAGATTACAGGACTGGAAACACCATATATTTT
CSARDYRTGNTIYF
>TRBD1|large|TRBJ1-5|TRBV10-3
TGTGCCAGCCGACAGGGGCTGGAGAGCAATCAGCCCCAGCATTTT
CASRQGLESNQPQHF
>.|.|TRBJ2-5|TRBV19
TGTGCCAGTAGCCTTTCCGGAGGGGGGGGAGAGACCCAGTACTTC
CASSLSGGGGETQYF
>TRBD2|.|TRBJ2-5|TRBV10-3
TGTGCCATCAGTGAGCTGCGGACTAGCGGCCAAGAGACCCAGTACTTC
CAISELRTSGQETQYF
>TRBD1|.|TRBJ1-1|TRBV5-1
TGCGCCAGCAGCGCGCGACAGGGGGCCGGCACTGAAGCTTTCTTT
CASSARQGAGTEAFF
>TRBD2|.|TRBJ2-1|TRBV7-6
TGTGCCAGCAGCTGGCCCCCGGGACTACACGTCGGTGAGCAGTTCTTC
CASSWPPGLHVGEQFF
>TRBD1|.|TRBJ1-5|TRBV19
TGTGCCAGTAGTAAACAGGGGATCTATCAGCCCCAGCATTTT
CASSKQGIYQPQHF
>.|.|TRBJ1-1|TRBV20-1
TGCAGTGCTAGAGCGGGCCCCAGGACTGAAGCTTTCTTT
CSARAGPRTEAFF
>.|.|TRBJ2-1|TRBV19
TGTGCCAGTAGTATAGGACGGAGGGGGAACAAGATCTTC
CASSIGRRGNKIF
>.|.|TRBJ2-7|TRBV11-3
TGTGCCAGCAGCCTAGGACTTAAGGTATCCAACGAGCAGTACTTC
CASSLGLKVSNEQYF
>.|.|TRBJ1-3|TRBV19
TGTGCCAGTAGTACCCTCCGTGGAAACACCATATATTTT
CASSTLRGNTIYF
>.|.|TRBJ2-7|TRBV30
TGTGCCTGGAGTGAGGACAGCTCCTACGAGCAGTACTTC
CAWSEDSSYEQYF
>.|.|TRBJ2-7|TRBV7-2
TGTGCCAGCAGCTTAGACAGGGTGGCCTACGAGCAGTACTTC
CASSLDRVAYEQYF
>TRBD1|.|TRBJ2-1|TRBV18
TGTGCCAGCTCACCACCGGGCGGACAGGGGAGAAATGAGCAGTTCTTC
CASSPPGGQGRNEQFF
>TRBD1|.|TRBJ2-1|TRBV7-2
TGTGCCAGCAGACGTCAAACAGGGGTTAATGAGCAGTTCTTC
CASRRQTGVNEQFF
>.|few|TRBJ2-5|TRBV7-2
TGTGCCAGCAGCCCTCGACGAGGGGAAGAGACCCAGTACTTC
CASSPRRGEETQYF
>TRBD1|.|TRBJ2-7|TRBV18
TGTGCCAGCTCACTACGGACAGGGGATTTGCACGAGCAGTACTTC
CASSLRTGDLHEQYF
>.|.|TRBJ1-1|TRBV2
TGTGCCAGCCGTCGGGAGACAACTGAAGCTTTCTTT
CASRRETTEAFF
>.|few|TRBJ1-2|TRBV20-1
TGCAGTGCTAGCAGCTTCTTCATATATGGCTACACCTTC
CSASSFFIYGYTF
>.|.|TRBJ2-3|TRBV6-5
TGTGCCAGCAGATACAGACAACGGTTTGATACGCAGTATTTT
CASRYRQRFDTQYF
>.|.|TRBJ1-4|TRBV11-1
TGTGCCAGCAGCTTAGCTCCTTTCGGCGAAAAACTGTTTTTT
CASSLAPFGEKLFF